This T cell receptor beta chain was retrieved from a study of neurological immune-mediated disorders. Whole-study results and caveats: Across subjects, no CDR3 amino acid sequence appeared in expanded clones of more than one subject, a finding that suggested private repertoires in all groups.

This clonotype was seen many times. Its antigen is as yet unknown. There are 14 residues in the CDR3. V lost 11 bases and J 4 bases, leaving 19 bases between the germline ends. The team produced cDNA through 5'RACE using 10-nucleotide random UMIs. TCRdb recomputed calls from the 5' RACE reads with MiXCR, one row per CDR3 protein. The sample includes over 11,000 distinct CDR3 sequences, roughly a tenth of them seen just once. This sequence was found in a woman in her thirties or forties in good health. The chain is built from TRBV12-3 or TRBV12-4 and TRBJ2-3; D might be TRBD1 or TRBD2, each matching 6 bases. The specimen was PBMCs. The CDR3 region has the DNA TGTGCCGTCTCGGCGGGGACATTACCAGATACGCAGTATTTT. It codes for CAVSAGTLPDTQYF.